This T cell receptor (beta chain) was retrieved from a study of metastatic and nonmetastatic thyroid tumors (dated by TCRdb to 2020 to 2021). For the study in its entirety: Repertoires from peripheral blood and from tumor or nodule tissue samples of malignant and benign thyroid patients were compared.

This clone was counted a few times. The target of this receptor is not known. No much larger clone is present one base from it, and per-base qualities are unavailable. The junction shows trimming of 9 bases on V and 0 bases on J, plus 8 bases between the germline ends. CDR1 and CDR2, looked up from the germline V gene, are MDHEN and SYDVKM. Measured from the cysteine to the phenylalanine, the CDR3 is 12 residues long. Only the CDR3 DNA is retained, 36 bases long and in frame from the first base. The protocol used for the library was PCR. Sequencing instrument: Illumina HiSeq 4000. High-throughput sequencing was used to profile the TCR beta-chain CDR3 region of every patient. In the original analysis: A classifier to discriminate distant-metastatic papillary thyroid cancer patients was built from CDR3 differences across clinicopathological groups. The Shannon index was used to assess repertoire diversity, and the Morisita-Horn index was used to assess tumor-blood repertoire similarity. TCRdb redid the processing of the public reads, applying fastp at Q25 and MiXCR, and retained in-frame beta chains. These V and J calls rely on TCRdb rather than the paper's analysis. Here the sample has 35,000 to 40,000 clones; more than 25% occur a single time. The ten largest clones capture approximately 10% of the sample.

What the authors observed across the whole study: In both blood and tumor samples, TCR beta diversity was reported to be significantly higher in malignant tumors than in benign nodules.

No treatment had been received by any patient before thyroid surgery. Using T-cell receptor beta sequencing, the study looked back at clinical samples from patients collected from about 2011 to 2019. Sequences were obtained from blood. The receptor comes from a male donor with papillary thyroid cancer or a benign thyroid nodule (not recorded which). Some clones in this sample may be carry-over from other donors' samples. The chain links TRBV28 with TRBJ1-2, with the D gene not clear enough to name. The CDR3 here reads CASKVANYGYTF. The base sequence is TGTGCCAGTAAGGTAGCTAACTATGGCTACACCTTC.